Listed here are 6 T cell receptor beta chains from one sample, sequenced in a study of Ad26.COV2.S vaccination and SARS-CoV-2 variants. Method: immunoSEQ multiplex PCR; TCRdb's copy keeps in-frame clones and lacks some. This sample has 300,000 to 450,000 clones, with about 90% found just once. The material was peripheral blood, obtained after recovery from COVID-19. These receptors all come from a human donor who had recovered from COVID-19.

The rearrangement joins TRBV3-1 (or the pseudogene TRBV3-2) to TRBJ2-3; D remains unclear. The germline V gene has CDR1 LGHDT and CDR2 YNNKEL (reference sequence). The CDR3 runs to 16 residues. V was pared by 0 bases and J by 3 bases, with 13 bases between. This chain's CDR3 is CASSQDSTLGTDTQYF. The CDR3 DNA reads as TGTGCCAGCAGCCAAGATTCGACATTAGGGACAGATACGCAGTATTTT.

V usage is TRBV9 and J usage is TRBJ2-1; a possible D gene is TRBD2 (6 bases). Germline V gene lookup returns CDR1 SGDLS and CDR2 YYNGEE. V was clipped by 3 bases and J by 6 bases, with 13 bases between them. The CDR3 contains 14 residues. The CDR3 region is CASSGGVSTNEQFF. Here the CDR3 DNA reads TGTGCCAGCAGCGGGGGGGTCTCGACCAATGAGCAGTTCTTC.

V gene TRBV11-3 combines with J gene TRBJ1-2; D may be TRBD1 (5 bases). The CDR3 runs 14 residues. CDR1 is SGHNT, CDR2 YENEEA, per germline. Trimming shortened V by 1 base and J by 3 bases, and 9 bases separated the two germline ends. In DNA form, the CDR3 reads TGTGCCAGCAGCTTAGTGGGGGATTACTATGGCTACACCTTC. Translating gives CASSLVGDYYGYTF.

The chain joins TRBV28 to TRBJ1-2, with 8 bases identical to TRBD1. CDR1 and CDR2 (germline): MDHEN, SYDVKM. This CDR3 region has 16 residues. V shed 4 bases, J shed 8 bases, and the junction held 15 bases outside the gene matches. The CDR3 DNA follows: TGTGCCAGCAGTTACCCCGGCAGGGGGCGCAGAGGGGGCTACACCTTC. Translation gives CASSYPGRGRRGGYTF.

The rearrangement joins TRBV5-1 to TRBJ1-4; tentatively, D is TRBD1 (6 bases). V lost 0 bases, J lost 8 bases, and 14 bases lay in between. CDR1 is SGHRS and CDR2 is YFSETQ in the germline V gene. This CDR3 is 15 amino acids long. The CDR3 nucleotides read TGCGCCAGCAGCTTGGGACGGCAGGGGAGGGAAAAACTGTTTTTT. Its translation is CASSLGRQGREKLFF.

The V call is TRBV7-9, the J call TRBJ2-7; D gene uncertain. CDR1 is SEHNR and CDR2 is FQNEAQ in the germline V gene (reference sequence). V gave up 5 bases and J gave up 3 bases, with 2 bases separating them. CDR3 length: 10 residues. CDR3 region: CASSNYEQYF. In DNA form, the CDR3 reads TGTGCCAGCAGCAACTACGAGCAGTACTTC.